This TCR beta chain came from a study of CD8+ T cells in alopecia areata. Whole-study context: The SALT score measured affected scalp surface percentage in treated patients.

Study results and limitations: While tofacitinib was given, many expanded lesional clones persisted in scalp and blood. Researchers reported that TCR sharing among patients proved less clear than in mice, possibly HLA-linked.

Once RNA had been extracted, it was reverse transcribed into cDNA to act as the sequencing template. The repertoire was sequenced with immunoSEQ multiplex PCR; TCRdb's copy has only in-frame clones and lacks some. The data show about 210,000 clones, roughly 64% seen once. Treatment noted: oral pan-JAK inhibitor, 5-10 mg twice daily. Researchers took lesional scalp punch biopsies and peripheral blood from people who were alopecia areata patients. The CDR3 consists of 12 residues. Germline CDR1 and CDR2: MGHDK and SYGVNS. V gave up 5 bases and J gave up 7 bases; unmatched junction bases: 2. This clone was counted only a few times. No antigen is known for it.

This TCR came from a human donor with alopecia areata. Sample: CD4+ T cells sorted from blood, taken at week 4, from a patient treated with tofacitinib. The rearrangement links TRBV25-1 to TRBJ1-5; 7 bases are a match to TRBD1. The CDR3 nucleotides are TGTGCCAGCAGTTCAGGGGGGCAGCCCCAGCATTTT. As protein: CASSSGGQPQHF.